This passage covers 20 T cell receptor beta chains from one sample sequenced in a study of T cells after yellow fever vaccination. TCRdb re-analysed the 5' RACE reads in MiXCR, keeping a single row per CDR3 protein. The sample has around 300,000 distinct CDR3 sequences; over 10% are singletons. Sequencing used CD4+ T cells sorted from PBMCs, obtained 45 days after the yellow fever booster vaccination. Receptors were obtained from a man aged 25 to 40 who received the YFV17D yellow fever vaccine.

This chain joins TRBV12-3 or TRBV12-4 and TRBJ2-1; TRBD2 matches 7 bases. J was trimmed by 0 bases and V by 6 bases; bases with no gene match: 5. This CDR3 spans 15 amino acids. In nucleotides, the CDR3 is TGTGCCAGCAGGCGAGCGGGAAGCTCCTACAATGAGCAGTTCTTC. Its protein is CASRRAGSSYNEQFF.

V usage is TRBV12-3 or TRBV12-4 and J usage is TRBJ2-3, with TRBD2 identical over 7 bases. CDR3 length: 14 amino acids. With 4 bases clipped from V and 5 bases from J, the junction kept 6 bases outside the gene matches. The CDR3 coding sequence is TGTGCCAGCAGTTCTAGCGGCCGACTAGATACGCAGTATTTT. Its protein is CASSSSGRLDTQYF.

This clonotype appeared many times. The chain has TRBV7-2 and TRBJ2-7; maybe TRBD2 (5 bases). The CDR3 runs 11 residues. The V gene lost 4 bases and the J gene lost 4 bases, with 5 bases spanning the gap. Germline CDR1 is SGHTA and CDR2 is FQGNSA. CDR3 sequence: CASSWRYEQYF. CDR3 bases: TGTGCCAGCAGCTGGAGGTACGAGCAGTACTTC.

This clonotype was seen once. This chain uses TRBV10-3 with TRBJ2-3; the match to TRBD2 covers 10 bases. V was clipped by 10 bases and J by 0 bases; unmatched bases: 7. This CDR3 spans 15 amino acids. CDR1 and CDR2 (germline): ENHRY, SYGVKD. CDR3 nucleotides: TGTGCCACCCTACAACTAGCGGGAAGCACAGATACGCAGTATTTT. Translation gives CATLQLAGSTDTQYF.

This clonotype was seen a handful of times. The chain couples TRBV5-1 to TRBJ2-7, with D possibly TRBD2 on 5 matching bases. The germline V gene has CDR1 SGHRS and CDR2 YFSETQ. The CDR3 length is 14 residues. V shed 0 bases and J shed 4 bases, with 11 bases lying between them. The CDR3 loop is CASSLDSRVYEQYF. The DNA for the CDR3 is TGCGCCAGCAGCTTGGACTCGCGGGTTTACGAGCAGTACTTC.

The chain has TRBV20-1 and TRBJ2-1, with 9 bases that match TRBD2. V trimming: 6 bases; J trimming: 0 bases; junction bases outside the gene matches: 6. CDR3 size: 15 residues. Germline V lookup: CDR1 DFQATT, CDR2 SNEGSKA (reference sequence). The CDR3 spells CSAGLAKSSYNEQFF. In DNA, the CDR3 is TGCAGTGCAGGACTAGCGAAGAGCTCCTACAATGAGCAGTTCTTC.

J is TRBJ2-5 and V is TRBV7-2; 7 bases agree with TRBD1. This CDR3 has 15 residues. V shed 5 bases, J shed 4 bases, and the junction held 10 bases outside the gene matches. From germline, CDR1 is SGHTA and CDR2 FQGNSA. The CDR3 protein is CASSNGRTGAETQYF. The CDR3 coding sequence is TGTGCCAGCAGCAACGGCCGGACAGGCGCAGAGACCCAGTACTTC.

This clonotype turned up a few times. The chain has TRBV3-1 and TRBJ2-4; no clear D gene. This CDR3 region has 11 residues. Trimming took 1 base from V and 8 from J, leaving 3 bases between them. Germline values: CDR1 LGHDT, CDR2 YNNKEL (reference sequence). CDR3 DNA sequence: TGTGCCAGCAGCCAAGTCGACATTCAGTACTTC. Protein product: CASSQVDIQYF.

The chain links TRBV10-3 to TRBJ2-1, with 11 bases aligning to TRBD2. This CDR3 comprises 15 residues. Germline CDR1 reads ENHRY; CDR2 reads SYGVKD. Trimming at V came to 0 bases and at J to 9 bases, leaving 4 bases not matched to a gene. For the CDR3, the DNA is TGTGCCATCAGTGAGTCGCTAGCGGGAGGAGGTGAGCAGTTCTTC. Protein sequence: CAISESLAGGGEQFF.

The V and J genes are TRBV7-2 and TRBJ2-7; TRBD1 is a possible D gene (6 bases). The CDR3 has 14 residues. Germline values: CDR1 SGHTA, CDR2 FQGNSA. V was trimmed by 7 bases and J by 4 bases, leaving 17 bases between them. Here the CDR3 DNA reads TGTGCCAGCAAGAGTGGGCCAGGGGAGTACGAGCAGTACTTC. This sequence encodes CASKSGPGEYEQYF.

This clonotype was detected a few times. V is TRBV5-1 and J is TRBJ1-5, with TRBD1 as a possible D gene (6 bases). From germline, CDR1 is SGHRS and CDR2 YFSETQ. This CDR3 spans 12 amino acids. The CDR3 DNA follows: TGCGCAGAGGGGGGCGGCAATCAGCCCCAGCATTTT. Protein: CAEGGGNQPQHF.

The rearrangement uses TRBV14 and TRBJ1-1, with 7 bases that match TRBD1. CDR3 length equals 12 residues. Germline CDR1 SGHDN, CDR2 FVKESK. Trimming at V came to 2 bases and at J to 8 bases, leaving 2 bases not matched to a gene. The CDR3 here is CASSQWTGEAFF. CDR3 in DNA: TGTGCCAGCAGCCAATGGACAGGCGAAGCTTTCTTT.

This clonotype came up a few times. The V gene is TRBV12-3 or TRBV12-4, the J gene TRBJ2-2; the match to TRBD1 covers 8 bases. The CDR3 totals 15 residues. The V and J ends lost 6 bases and 4 bases, in that order; junction bases with no gene match: 7. CDR3 amino acids: CASSRGGTGTGELFF. The CDR3 DNA is TGTGCCAGCAGCCGAGGGGGGACAGGCACCGGGGAGCTGTTTTTT.

The genes are TRBV20-1 and TRBJ2-7; no definite D call. Germline V gene sequence: CDR1 DFQATT, CDR2 SNEGSKA (reference sequence). This CDR3 has 13 residues. The V and J ends lost 7 bases and 0 bases respectively, with 13 bases between them. CDR3 protein: CSVSQSLSYEQYF. DNA for the CDR3: TGCAGTGTTAGCCAGTCACTCTCCTACGAGCAGTACTTC.

The chain joins TRBV6-5 to TRBJ2-1, with D possibly being TRBD1 or TRBD2 (6 bases each). From germline, CDR1 is MNHEY and CDR2 SVGAGI. The CDR3 totals 16 residues. V lost 4 bases, J lost 1 base, and 14 bases lay in between. DNA for the CDR3: TGTGCCAGCAGTTCCCCAGGGGCGGGATCCTACAATGAGCAGTTCTTC. This sequence encodes CASSSPGAGSYNEQFF.

This clonotype has just a few counts. The chain joins TRBV7-2 to TRBJ2-7, with D possibly TRBD1 on 6 matching bases. V lost 5 bases and J lost 4, with 18 bases in between. CDR1 SGHTA and CDR2 FQGNSA come from the germline V gene. The CDR3 extends over 15 amino acids. The CDR3 bases are TGTGCCAGCAGCCCCCTCCGGGTGGGGGCTTACGAGCAGTACTTC. Amino acid sequence: CASSPLRVGAYEQYF.

This clonotype was counted between two and nine times. This chain uses TRBV11-2 with TRBJ1-2, with 8 bases matching TRBD1. V lost 5 bases and J lost 7; bases outside the gene matches: 9. The CDR3 is 14 amino acids. The germline V gene has CDR1 SGHAT and CDR2 FQNNGV. The DNA for the CDR3 is TGTGCCAGCAGCCCCGGGACAGGACGGCGTGGCTACACCTTC. Protein: CASSPGTGRRGYTF.

V and J are TRBV7-9 and TRBJ2-2; either TRBD1 or TRBD2 may fit D (5 bases each). V gave up 2 bases and J gave up 5 bases, with 12 bases separating them. Germline V lookup: CDR1 SEHNR, CDR2 FQNEAQ (reference sequence). There are 15 residues in the CDR3. CDR3 in DNA: TGTGCCAGCAGCTTAAGAGGGGTCCAGACCGGGGAGCTGTTTTTT. Translating gives CASSLRGVQTGELFF.

The sample holds a few counts of this clonotype. This sequence joins TRBV25-1 and TRBJ2-1, with D tentatively TRBD1 (6 bases). V lost 6 bases and J lost 9, with 21 bases in between. The CDR3 is made up of 15 amino acids. Germline lookup yields CDR1 MGHDK and CDR2 SYGVNS. CDR3 in DNA: TGTGCCAGCAGAAGCCCGGGACACCCACCGTCTGAGCAGTTCTTC. This gives the protein CASRSPGHPPSEQFF.

This clonotype was recorded a few times. This rearrangement joins TRBV6-1 to TRBJ1-1, with 7 bases matching TRBD1. Germline CDR1 is MNHNS and CDR2 is SASEGT. The CDR3 runs to 14 residues. J lost 3 bases, V lost 6 bases, and 7 bases had no gene match. The DNA for the CDR3 is TGTGCCAGCAGAAGACAGGGATGGGACACTGAAGCTTTCTTT. Amino acids: CASRRQGWDTEAFF.